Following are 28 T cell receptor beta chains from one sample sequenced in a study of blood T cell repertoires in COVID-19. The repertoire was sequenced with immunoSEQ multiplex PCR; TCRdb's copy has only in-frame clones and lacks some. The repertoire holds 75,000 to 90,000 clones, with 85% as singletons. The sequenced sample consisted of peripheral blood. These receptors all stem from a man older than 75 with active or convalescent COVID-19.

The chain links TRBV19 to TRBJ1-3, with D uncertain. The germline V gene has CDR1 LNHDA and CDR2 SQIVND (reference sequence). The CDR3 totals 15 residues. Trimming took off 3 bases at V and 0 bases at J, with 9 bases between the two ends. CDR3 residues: CASSIAVRSGNTIYF. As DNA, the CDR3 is TGTGCCAGTAGTATCGCCGTGCGCTCTGGAAACACCATATATTTT.

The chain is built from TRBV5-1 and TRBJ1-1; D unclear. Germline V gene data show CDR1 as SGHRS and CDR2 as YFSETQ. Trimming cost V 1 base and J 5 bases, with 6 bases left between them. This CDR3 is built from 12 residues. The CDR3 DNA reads TGCGCCAGCAGCTTGCCGGGGACTGAAGCTTTCTTT. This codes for CASSLPGTEAFF.

DNA for the CDR3: TGTGCCAGCAGCTTACTGCAGGGGGCCTACGAGCAGTACGTC. Encoded protein: CASSLLQGAYEQYV. This chain connects TRBV7-8 to TRBJ2-7; 7 bases match TRBD1. The V gene's germline CDR1 is SGHVS and CDR2 FQNEAQ. The CDR3 covers 14 residues. The V and J ends lost 2 bases and 2 bases, in that order; junction bases with no gene match: 3.

The CDR3 here is CASQTANQPQHF. The CDR3 DNA reads as TGTGCCAGTCAGACAGCCAATCAGCCCCAGCATTTT. The rearrangement links TRBV28 to TRBJ1-5; D perhaps matches TRBD1 (5 bases). The CDR3 runs 12 residues. Trimming shortened V by 9 bases and J by 3 bases, and 9 bases separated the two germline ends. Per germline, CDR1 MDHEN and CDR2 SYDVKM.

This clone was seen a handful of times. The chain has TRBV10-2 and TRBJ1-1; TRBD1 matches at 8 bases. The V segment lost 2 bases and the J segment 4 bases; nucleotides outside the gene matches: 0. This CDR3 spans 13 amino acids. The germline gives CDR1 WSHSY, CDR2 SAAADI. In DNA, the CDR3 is TGCGCCAGCAGTGAGGACAGGGGCACTGAAGCTTTCTTT. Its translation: CASSEDRGTEAFF.

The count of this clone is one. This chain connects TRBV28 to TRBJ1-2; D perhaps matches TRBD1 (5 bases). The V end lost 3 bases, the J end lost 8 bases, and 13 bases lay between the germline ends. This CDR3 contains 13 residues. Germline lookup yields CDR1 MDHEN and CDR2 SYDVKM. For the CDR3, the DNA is TGTGCCAGCAGTTTGTTGGGTTGGGGCGGCTACACCTTC. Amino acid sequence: CASSLLGWGGYTF.

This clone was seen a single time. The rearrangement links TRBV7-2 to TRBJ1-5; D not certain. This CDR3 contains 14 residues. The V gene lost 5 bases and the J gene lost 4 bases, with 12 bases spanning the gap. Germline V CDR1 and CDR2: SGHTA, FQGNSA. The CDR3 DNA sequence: TGTGCCAGCAGCCAGGCGGGGTATAATCAGCCCCAGCATTTT. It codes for CASSQAGYNQPQHF.

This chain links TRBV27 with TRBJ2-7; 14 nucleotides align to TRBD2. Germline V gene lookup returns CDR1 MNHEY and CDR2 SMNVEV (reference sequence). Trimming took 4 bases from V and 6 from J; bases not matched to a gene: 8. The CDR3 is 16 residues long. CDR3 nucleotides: TGTGCCAGCAGTTCCTACGGGACTAGCGGGAGAATCGAGCAGTACGTC. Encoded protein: CASSSYGTSGRIEQYV.

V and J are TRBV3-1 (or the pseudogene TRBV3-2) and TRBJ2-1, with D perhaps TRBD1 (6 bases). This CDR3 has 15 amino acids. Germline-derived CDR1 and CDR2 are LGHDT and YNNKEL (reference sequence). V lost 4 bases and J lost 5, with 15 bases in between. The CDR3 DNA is TGTGCCAGCAGCCTTCAGGGGATGGTTAACAATGAGCAGTTCTTC. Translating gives CASSLQGMVNNEQFF.

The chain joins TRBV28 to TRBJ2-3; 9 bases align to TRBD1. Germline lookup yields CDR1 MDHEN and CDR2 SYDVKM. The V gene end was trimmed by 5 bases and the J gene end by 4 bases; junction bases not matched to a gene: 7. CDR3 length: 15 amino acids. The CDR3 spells CASSLQGAQADTQYF. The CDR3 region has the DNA TGTGCCAGCAGTCTACAGGGGGCGCAGGCAGATACGCAGTATTTT.

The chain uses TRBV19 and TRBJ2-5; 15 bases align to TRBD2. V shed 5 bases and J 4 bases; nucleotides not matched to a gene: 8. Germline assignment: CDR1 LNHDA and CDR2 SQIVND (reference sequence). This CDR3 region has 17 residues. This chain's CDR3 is CASSPGLAGGPRETQYF. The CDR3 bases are TGTGCCAGTAGTCCAGGACTAGCGGGGGGGCCGAGAGAGACCCAGTACTTC.

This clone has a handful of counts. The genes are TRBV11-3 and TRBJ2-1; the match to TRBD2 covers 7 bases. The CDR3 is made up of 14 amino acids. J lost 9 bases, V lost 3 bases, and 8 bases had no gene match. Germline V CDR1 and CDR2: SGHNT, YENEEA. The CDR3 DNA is TGTGCCAGCAGCTTTGATGGGACGGGGGGTGAGCAGTTCTTC. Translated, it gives CASSFDGTGGEQFF.

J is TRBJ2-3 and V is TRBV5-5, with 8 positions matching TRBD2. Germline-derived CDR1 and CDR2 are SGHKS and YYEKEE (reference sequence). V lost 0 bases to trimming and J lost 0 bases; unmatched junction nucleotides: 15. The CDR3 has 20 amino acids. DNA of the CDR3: TGTGCCAGCAGCTTGGCCACATCCAGCGGGGGAGGACGTAGCACAGATACGCAGTATTTT. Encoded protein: CASSLATSSGGGRSTDTQYF.

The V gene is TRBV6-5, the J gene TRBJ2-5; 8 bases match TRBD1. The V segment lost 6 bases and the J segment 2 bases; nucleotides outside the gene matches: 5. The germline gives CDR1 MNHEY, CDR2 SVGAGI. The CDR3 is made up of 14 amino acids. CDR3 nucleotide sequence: TGTGCCAGCAGGCCCGGGACAGGACAAGAGACCCAGTACTTC. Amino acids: CASRPGTGQETQYF.

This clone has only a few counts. The CDR3 protein is CASTGVDYGYTF. CDR3 bases: TGTGCCAGCACAGGGGTTGACTATGGCTACACCTTC. The chain has TRBV7-9 and TRBJ1-2, with D maybe TRBD1 (6 bases). The V gene's germline CDR1 is SEHNR and CDR2 FQNEAQ (reference sequence). V gave up 7 bases and J gave up 3 bases, with 9 bases separating them. The CDR3 length is 12 residues.

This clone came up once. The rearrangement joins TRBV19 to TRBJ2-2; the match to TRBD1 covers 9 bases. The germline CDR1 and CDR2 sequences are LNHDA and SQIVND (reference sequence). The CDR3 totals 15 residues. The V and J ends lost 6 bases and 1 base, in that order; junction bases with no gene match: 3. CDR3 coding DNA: TGTGCCAGTAGCGCGGGACAGGGGAACACCGGGGAGCTGTTTTTT. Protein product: CASSAGQGNTGELFF.

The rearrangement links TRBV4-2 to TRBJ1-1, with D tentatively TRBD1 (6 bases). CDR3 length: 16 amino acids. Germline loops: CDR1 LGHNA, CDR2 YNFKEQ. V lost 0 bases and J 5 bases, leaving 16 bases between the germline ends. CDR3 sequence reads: CASSQDGTHVGTEAFF. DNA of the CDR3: TGTGCCAGCAGCCAAGATGGGACACATGTGGGGACTGAAGCTTTCTTT.

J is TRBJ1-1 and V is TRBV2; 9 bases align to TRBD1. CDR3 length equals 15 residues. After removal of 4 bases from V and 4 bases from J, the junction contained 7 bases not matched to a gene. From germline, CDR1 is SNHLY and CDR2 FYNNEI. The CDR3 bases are TGTGCCAGCAGTGGAAACAGGGGGCTAGGCACTGAAGCTTTCTTT. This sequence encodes CASSGNRGLGTEAFF.

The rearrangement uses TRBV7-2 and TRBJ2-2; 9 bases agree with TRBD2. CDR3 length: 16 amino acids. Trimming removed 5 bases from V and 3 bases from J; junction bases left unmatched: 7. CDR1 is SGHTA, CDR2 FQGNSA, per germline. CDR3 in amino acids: CASSPRTSAHTGELFF. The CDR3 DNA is TGTGCCAGCAGCCCTAGGACTAGCGCGCACACCGGGGAGCTGTTTTTT.

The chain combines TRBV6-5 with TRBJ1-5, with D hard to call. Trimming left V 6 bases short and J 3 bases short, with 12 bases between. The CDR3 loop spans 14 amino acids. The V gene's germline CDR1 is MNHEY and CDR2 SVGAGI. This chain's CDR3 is CASSQRQDNQPQHF. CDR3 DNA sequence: TGTGCCAGCAGCCAAAGGCAGGACAATCAGCCCCAGCATTTT.

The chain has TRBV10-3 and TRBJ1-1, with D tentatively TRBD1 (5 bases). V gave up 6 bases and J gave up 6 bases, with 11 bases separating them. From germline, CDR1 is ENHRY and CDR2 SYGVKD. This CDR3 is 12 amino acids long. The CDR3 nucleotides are TGTGCCATCAGCGGGCAGGGCTCTGAAGCTTTCTTT. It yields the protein CAISGQGSEAFF.

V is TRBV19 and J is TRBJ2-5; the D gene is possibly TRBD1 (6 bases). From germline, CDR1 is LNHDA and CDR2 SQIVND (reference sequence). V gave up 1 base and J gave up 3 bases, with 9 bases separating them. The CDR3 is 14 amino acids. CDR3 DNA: TGTGCCAGTAGTATAGGGACAGTCAAAGAGACCCAGTACTTC. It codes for CASSIGTVKETQYF.

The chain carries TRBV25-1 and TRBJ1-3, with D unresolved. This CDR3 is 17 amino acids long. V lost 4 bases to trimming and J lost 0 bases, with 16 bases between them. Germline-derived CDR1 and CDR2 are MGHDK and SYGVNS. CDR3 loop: CASSATGRRGSGNTIYF. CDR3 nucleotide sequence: TGTGCCAGCAGTGCGACGGGGAGGCGCGGCTCTGGAAACACCATATATTTT.

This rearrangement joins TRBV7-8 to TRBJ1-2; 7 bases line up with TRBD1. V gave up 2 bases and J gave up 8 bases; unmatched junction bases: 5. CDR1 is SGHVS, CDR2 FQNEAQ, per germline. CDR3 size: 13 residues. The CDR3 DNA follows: TGTGCCAGCAGCTTAAGACAGGGTGTCGGCTACACCTTC. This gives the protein CASSLRQGVGYTF.

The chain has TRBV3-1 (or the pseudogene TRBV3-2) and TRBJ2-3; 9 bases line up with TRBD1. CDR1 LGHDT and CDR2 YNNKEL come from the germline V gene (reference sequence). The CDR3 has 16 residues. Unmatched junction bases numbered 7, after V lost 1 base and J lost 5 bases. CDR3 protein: CASSQVRTGAGDTQYF. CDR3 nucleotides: TGTGCCAGCAGCCAAGTCCGGACAGGGGCTGGAGATACGCAGTATTTT.

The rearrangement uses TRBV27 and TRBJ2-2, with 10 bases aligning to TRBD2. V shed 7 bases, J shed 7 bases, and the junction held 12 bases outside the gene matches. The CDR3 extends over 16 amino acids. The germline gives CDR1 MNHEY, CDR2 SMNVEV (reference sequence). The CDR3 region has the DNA TGTGCCAGCACACGTTTGAGCGGGGGGGCGATCGGGGAGCTGTTTTTT. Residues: CASTRLSGGAIGELFF.

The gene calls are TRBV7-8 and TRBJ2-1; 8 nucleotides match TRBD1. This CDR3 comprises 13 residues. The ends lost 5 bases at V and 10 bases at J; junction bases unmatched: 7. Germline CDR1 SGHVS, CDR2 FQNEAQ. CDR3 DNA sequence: TGTGCCAGCAGCCTAGGACAGGGTGGAGAGCAGTTCTTC. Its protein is CASSLGQGGEQFF.

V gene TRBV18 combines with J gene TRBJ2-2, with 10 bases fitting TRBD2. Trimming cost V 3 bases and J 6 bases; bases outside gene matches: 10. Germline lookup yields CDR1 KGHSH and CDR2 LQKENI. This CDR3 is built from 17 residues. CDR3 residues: CASSPQTGTSVPGELFF. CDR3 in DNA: TGTGCCAGCTCACCGCAAACCGGGACTAGCGTGCCCGGGGAGCTGTTTTTT.